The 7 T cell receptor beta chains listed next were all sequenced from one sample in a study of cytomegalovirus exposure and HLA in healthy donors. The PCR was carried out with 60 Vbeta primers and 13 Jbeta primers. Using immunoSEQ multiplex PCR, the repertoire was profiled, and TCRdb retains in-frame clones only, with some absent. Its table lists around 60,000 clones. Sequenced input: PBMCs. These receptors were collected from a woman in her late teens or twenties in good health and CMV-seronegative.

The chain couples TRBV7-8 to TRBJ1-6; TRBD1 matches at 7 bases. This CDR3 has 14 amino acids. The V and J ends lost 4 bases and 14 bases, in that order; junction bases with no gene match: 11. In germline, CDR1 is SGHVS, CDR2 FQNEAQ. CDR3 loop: CASSSLPGQAALHF. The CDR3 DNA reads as TGTGCCAGCAGCTCCCTACCCGGACAGGCGGCCCTCCACTTT.

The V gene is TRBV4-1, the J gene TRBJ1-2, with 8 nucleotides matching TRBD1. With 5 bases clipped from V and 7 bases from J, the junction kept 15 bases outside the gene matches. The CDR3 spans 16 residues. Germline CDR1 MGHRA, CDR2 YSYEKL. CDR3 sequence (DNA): TGCGCCAGCAGCGCGGCAGGGGGCGCGACCGGGGTTGGCTACACCTTC. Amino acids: CASSAAGGATGVGYTF.

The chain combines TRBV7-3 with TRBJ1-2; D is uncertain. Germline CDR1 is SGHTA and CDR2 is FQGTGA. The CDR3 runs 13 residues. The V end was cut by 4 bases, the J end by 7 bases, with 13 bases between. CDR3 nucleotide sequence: TGTGCCAGCAGCTATGGGGTCGCGGGTGGCTACACCTTC. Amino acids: CASSYGVAGGYTF.

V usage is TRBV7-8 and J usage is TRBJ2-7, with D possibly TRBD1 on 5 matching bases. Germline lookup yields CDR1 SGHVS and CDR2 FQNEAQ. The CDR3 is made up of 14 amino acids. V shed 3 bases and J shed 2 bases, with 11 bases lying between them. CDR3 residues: CASSLRTRTYEQYF. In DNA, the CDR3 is TGTGCCAGCAGCTTGCGGACAAGAACCTACGAGCAGTACTTC.

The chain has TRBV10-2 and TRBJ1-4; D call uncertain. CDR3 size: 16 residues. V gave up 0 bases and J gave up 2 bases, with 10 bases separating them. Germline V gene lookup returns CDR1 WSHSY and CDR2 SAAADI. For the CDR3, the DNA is TGCGCCAGCAGTGAGTCATTAGCGGGTACTAATGAAAAACTGTTTTTT. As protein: CASSESLAGTNEKLFF.

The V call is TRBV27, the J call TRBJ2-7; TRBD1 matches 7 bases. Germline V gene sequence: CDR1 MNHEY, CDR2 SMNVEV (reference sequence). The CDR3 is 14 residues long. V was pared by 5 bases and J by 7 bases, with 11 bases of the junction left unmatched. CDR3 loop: CASSPIPRDSEQYF. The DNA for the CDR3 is TGTGCCAGCAGTCCCATACCTCGGGACAGTGAGCAGTACTTC.

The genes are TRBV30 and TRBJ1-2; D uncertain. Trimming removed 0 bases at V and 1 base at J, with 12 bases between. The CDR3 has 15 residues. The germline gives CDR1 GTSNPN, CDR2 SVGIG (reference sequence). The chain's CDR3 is CAWSVGSPINYGYTF. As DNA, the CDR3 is TGTGCCTGGAGTGTGGGCAGCCCAATTAACTATGGCTACACCTTC.